The 19 T cell receptor beta chains listed next were all sequenced from one sample in a study of OX40 agonist ivuxolimab in advanced cancers. Some clones are missing from TCRdb's copy, which holds only in-frame ones; the method was immunoSEQ multiplex PCR. The sample includes several thousand clones, 65% to 80% of them seen just once. Sequenced here: CD4+ or CD8+ T cells sorted from blood, sampled in a trial of the OX40 agonist ivuxolimab. The receptors originated from an adult with an advanced solid tumor such as melanoma, head and neck, liver or kidney cancer.

The chain joins TRBV2 to TRBJ2-1, with a weak D call TRBD2 (5 bases). The CDR3 totals 16 residues. Trimming stripped 6 bases from V and 0 bases from J, with 15 bases between. CDR1 SNHLY and CDR2 FYNNEI come from the germline V gene. In DNA, the CDR3 is TGTGCCAGCAGCCCAAAGCGGAAGAGCTCCTACAATGAGCAGTTCTTC. Its protein is CASSPKRKSSYNEQFF.

This chain joins TRBV4-2 and TRBJ2-2; the match to TRBD2 covers 7 bases. V gave up 0 bases and J gave up 2 bases; unmatched junction bases: 3. Germline loops: CDR1 LGHNA, CDR2 YNFKEQ. The CDR3 is made up of 16 amino acids. The CDR3 sequence is CASSQDQRDNTGELFF. The CDR3 DNA reads TGTGCCAGCAGCCAAGACCAGCGGGACAACACCGGGGAGCTGTTTTTT.

This clone is termed medium-sized. The V and J genes are TRBV30 and TRBJ1-3; D unclear. Germline V lookup: CDR1 GTSNPN, CDR2 SVGIG (reference sequence). The CDR3 runs 12 residues. Trimming stripped 4 bases from V and 0 bases from J, with 4 bases between. Here the CDR3 DNA reads TGTGCCTGGAAGCGCTCTGGAAACACCATATATTTT. Amino acids: CAWKRSGNTIYF.

This sequence joins TRBV27 and TRBJ2-7; 7 bases match TRBD1. V shed 4 bases, J shed 2 bases, and the junction held 8 bases outside the gene matches. The CDR3 has 15 amino acids. Germline CDR1 MNHEY, CDR2 SMNVEV (reference sequence). This CDR3 is CASSYIRDRPYEQYF. In DNA, the CDR3 is TGTGCCAGCAGTTACATCCGGGACAGACCCTACGAGCAGTACTTC.

The table lists this clone with a count of one. The chain is built from TRBV4-2 and TRBJ2-3, with a tentative D call TRBD1 (6 bases). There are 15 residues in the CDR3. Trimming took off 4 bases at V and 0 bases at J, with 11 bases between the two ends. Looked up from germline, CDR1 is LGHNA and CDR2 is YNFKEQ. CDR3 sequence: CASSRDTSSTDTQYF. In nucleotides, the CDR3 is TGTGCCAGCAGCCGGGACACCTCGAGCACAGATACGCAGTATTTT.

This clone has a handful of counts. V is TRBV7-9 and J is TRBJ1-1; D not certain. Trimming shortened V by 5 bases and J by 3 bases, and 10 bases separated the two germline ends. Per germline, CDR1 SEHNR and CDR2 FQNEAQ (reference sequence). This CDR3 contains 13 residues. As DNA, the CDR3 is TGTGCCAGCAGCCTAATACCGCACACTGAAGCTTTCTTT. Translated, it gives CASSLIPHTEAFF. Drawing the rest from reference TRBV7-9 and TRBJ1-1, the complete variable domain is DTGVSQNPRHKITKRGQNVTFRCDPISEHNRLYWYRQTLGQGPEFLTYFQNEAQLEKSRLLSDRFSAERPKGSFSTLEIQRTEQGDSAMYLCASSLIPHTEAFFGQGTRLTVV.

This clone is medium-sized (0.01 to 0.1%) within its sample. Here the CDR3 reads CASSLTTPGDNEQFF. The CDR3 region has the DNA TGTGCCAGCAGCTTGACAACCCCGGGGGACAATGAGCAGTTCTTC. The V call is TRBV7-9, the J call TRBJ2-1; D may be TRBD2 (6 bases). The CDR3 consists of 15 residues. V lost 3 bases to trimming and J lost 5 bases, with 14 bases between them. Germline V gene data show CDR1 as SEHNR and CDR2 as FQNEAQ (reference sequence).

Turning to this clone: Only one base separates this from a far larger clonotype, so it likely reflects a read error. The chain uses TRBV30 and TRBJ1-2, with D possibly being TRBD1 (6 bases). The CDR3 is 13 amino acids. Germline CDR1 and CDR2: GTSNPN and SVGIG (reference sequence). With 8 bases removed from V and 6 bases from J, the gap between germline ends came to 19 bases. CDR3 amino acids: CAGRDTMRNGYTF. As DNA, the CDR3 is TGTGCCGGCCGGGACACCATGCGGAATGGCTACACCTTC.

The chain employs TRBV4-1 and TRBJ2-7; 9 bases map to TRBD2. V shed 6 bases, J shed 2 bases, and the junction held 8 bases outside the gene matches. CDR1 and CDR2 (germline): MGHRA, YSYEKL. The CDR3 extends over 15 amino acids. The chain's CDR3 is CASSYIAGVTYEQYF. The CDR3 nucleotides are TGCGCCAGCAGTTATATAGCGGGAGTAACCTACGAGCAGTACTTC.

CDR3 in amino acids: CASSLVAAGLSYNEQFF. The CDR3 DNA follows: TGCGCCAGCAGCTTGGTAGCGGCGGGACTCTCCTACAATGAGCAGTTCTTC. The V and J genes are TRBV5-1 and TRBJ2-1; D may be TRBD2 (6 bases). Trimming removed 0 bases at V and 0 bases at J, with 13 bases between. This CDR3 is 17 amino acids long. The germline CDR1 and CDR2 sequences are SGHRS and YFSETQ.

This rearrangement joins TRBV15 to TRBJ2-6; D may be TRBD1 (5 bases). CDR1 LNHNV and CDR2 YYDKDF come from the germline V gene (reference sequence). Trimming removed 1 base from V and 0 bases from J, with 7 bases in between. The CDR3 consists of 16 residues. DNA for the CDR3: TGTGCCACCAGCAGAGTAGGGGACTCTGGGGCCAACGTCCTGACTTTC. This codes for CATSRVGDSGANVLTF.

The genes are TRBV7-9 and TRBJ2-1; maybe TRBD1 (6 bases). Trimming took off 3 bases at V and 1 base at J, with 13 bases between the two ends. This CDR3 has 16 residues. Germline V gene sequence: CDR1 SEHNR, CDR2 FQNEAQ (reference sequence). Here the CDR3 reads CASSFEAQGSYNEQFF. In DNA, the CDR3 is TGTGCCAGCAGCTTCGAAGCGCAGGGGTCCTACAATGAGCAGTTCTTC.

This clone was detected only a few times. This chain's CDR3 is CASSNRLAGYNEQFF. The CDR3 DNA reads TGTGCCAGCAGTAATCGACTAGCGGGATACAATGAGCAGTTCTTC. The chain joins TRBV2 to TRBJ2-1; 11 bases match TRBD2. The CDR3 sequence is 15 residues long. Looked up from germline, CDR1 is SNHLY and CDR2 is FYNNEI. Trimming cost V 5 bases and J 4 bases; bases outside gene matches: 4.

This clone appeared once. The genes are TRBV6-4 and TRBJ2-6; 10 bases map to TRBD2. The J segment lost 0 bases and the V segment lost 4 bases, leaving 0 bases of the junction unmatched. This CDR3 is built from 16 residues. Germline CDR1 and CDR2: MRHNA and SNTAGT. The CDR3 DNA sequence: TGTGCCAGCAGTGGGACTAGCGGCTCTGGGGCCAACGTCCTGACTTTC. Its translation is CASSGTSGSGANVLTF.

This sequence joins TRBV29-1 and TRBJ2-1; tentative D call: TRBD2 (7 bases). The CDR3 is made up of 14 amino acids. CDR1 is SQVTM and CDR2 is ANQGSEA in the germline V gene. Here the CDR3 reads CSAFRGGVMDEQFF. The CDR3 region has the DNA TGCAGTGCCTTCCGAGGGGGGGTTATGGATGAGCAGTTCTTC.

This chain joins TRBV15 and TRBJ2-7; possibly TRBD1 for D (6 bases). This CDR3 is 16 amino acids long. The V end was cut by 5 bases, the J end by 6 bases, with 23 bases between. Germline CDR1 is LNHNV and CDR2 is YYDKDF (reference sequence). For the CDR3, the DNA is TGTGCCACCAGCTCCCGCGAGCACACAGGGACGAGCGAGCAGTACTTC. It specifies CATSSREHTGTSEQYF.

V and J are TRBV30 and TRBJ1-6; maybe TRBD1 (5 bases). From germline, CDR1 is GTSNPN and CDR2 SVGIG (reference sequence). The CDR3 extends over 15 amino acids. V lost 4 bases and J 8 bases, leaving 18 bases between the germline ends. The CDR3 protein is CAWTAGWGWDSPLHF. CDR3 DNA sequence: TGTGCCTGGACCGCAGGTTGGGGCTGGGATTCACCCCTCCACTTT.

V gene TRBV6-4 combines with J gene TRBJ2-3; 11 bases line up with TRBD2. Germline CDR1 is MRHNA and CDR2 is SNTAGT. This CDR3 spans 15 amino acids. Trimming removed 4 bases from V and 3 bases from J; junction bases left unmatched: 3. The CDR3 reads CASSATSGSTDTQYF. The CDR3 coding sequence is TGTGCCAGCAGTGCAACTAGCGGGAGTACAGATACGCAGTATTTT.

This chain uses TRBV11-2 with TRBJ1-5; D is uncertain. The CDR3 length is 16 residues. Trimming left V 0 bases short and J 1 base short, with 10 bases between. Germline CDR1 reads SGHAT; CDR2 reads FQNNGV. CDR3: CASSLELRGSNQPQHF. The CDR3 DNA follows: TGTGCCAGCAGCTTAGAACTGCGAGGGAGCAATCAGCCCCAGCATTTT.